Listed here are 5 T cell receptor beta chains from one sample, sequenced in a study of Graves' ophthalmopathy and Graves' hyperthyroidism. The sequenced template was RNA, covering the TCR beta CDR3 region. In the first round, RT-PCR was carried out with HTBI primers, and a multiplex PCR formed the second round. TCRdb passed the multiplex PCR reads through MiXCR, listing each CDR3 protein once. The sample records about 500,000 distinct CDR3 sequences, over 13% being singletons. The sequenced sample was blood. The source of these receptors is a woman aged 25 to 39 with Graves' ophthalmopathy.

This clonotype was counted at least ten times. The chain uses TRBV15 and TRBJ1-2, with a possible D match to TRBD1 (5 bases). This CDR3 contains 16 residues. The V end lost 0 bases, the J end lost 4 bases, and 15 bases lay between the germline ends. Germline CDR1 reads LNHNV; CDR2 reads YYDKDF (reference sequence). The CDR3 bases are TGTGCCACCAGCAGAGATCAGGGAAGCAACATCTATGGCTACACCTTC. Translation: CATSRDQGSNIYGYTF.

This clonotype was seen at least ten times. The chain carries TRBV20-1 and TRBJ2-7; the D gene is possibly TRBD2 (6 bases). The CDR3 has 14 residues. V lost 0 bases to trimming and J lost 6 bases, with 15 bases between them. The germline V gene has CDR1 DFQATT and CDR2 SNEGSKA (reference sequence). The CDR3 region is CSARDLVGGPEQYF. The CDR3 DNA follows: TGCAGTGCTAGAGATCTGGTGGGAGGCCCCGAGCAGTACTTC.

This clonotype appeared many times. The chain uses TRBV10-3 and TRBJ1-6, with 9 bases matching TRBD1. With 4 bases clipped from V and 1 base from J, the junction kept 5 bases outside the gene matches. From germline, CDR1 is ENHRY and CDR2 SYGVKD. This CDR3 comprises 17 residues. The CDR3 DNA is TGTGCCATCAGTGGCAGACAGGGGGGATCCTATAATTCACCCCTCCACTTT. It codes for CAISGRQGGSYNSPLHF.

This clonotype was seen at least ten times. The V and J genes are TRBV6-5 and TRBJ2-7; either TRBD1 or TRBD2 may supply D (6 bases each). The V end lost 2 bases, the J end lost 6 bases, and 11 bases lay between the germline ends. In germline, CDR1 is MNHEY, CDR2 SVGAGI. CDR3 length equals 13 residues. This chain's CDR3 is CASSYGGGREQYF. The CDR3 DNA follows: TGTGCCAGCAGTTACGGAGGGGGGCGCGAGCAGTACTTC.

This clonotype appeared many times. V gene TRBV6-7 combines with J gene TRBJ1-6; TRBD1 is a possible D gene (5 bases). TRBV6-7 is treated as an ORF (open reading frame) with a function not yet certain. The CDR3 loop spans 16 amino acids. Trimming pared 4 bases from V and 14 bases from J, leaving 24 bases between. The CDR3 coding sequence is TGTGCCAGCAGTTGTTACACCGGGACGGAAAATGTCACCCTCCACTTT. Translation: CASSCYTGTENVTLHF.